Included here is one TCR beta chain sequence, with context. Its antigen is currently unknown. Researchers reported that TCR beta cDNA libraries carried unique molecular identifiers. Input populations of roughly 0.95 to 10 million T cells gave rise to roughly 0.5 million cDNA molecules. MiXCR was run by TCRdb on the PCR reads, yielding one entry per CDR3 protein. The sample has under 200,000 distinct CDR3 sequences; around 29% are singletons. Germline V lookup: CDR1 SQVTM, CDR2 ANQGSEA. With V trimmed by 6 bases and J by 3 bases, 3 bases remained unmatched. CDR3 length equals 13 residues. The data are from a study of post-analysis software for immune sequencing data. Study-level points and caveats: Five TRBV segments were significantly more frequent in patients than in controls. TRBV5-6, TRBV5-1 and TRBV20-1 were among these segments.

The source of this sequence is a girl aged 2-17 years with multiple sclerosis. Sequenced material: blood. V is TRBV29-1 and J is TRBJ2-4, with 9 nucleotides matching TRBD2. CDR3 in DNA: TGCAGCGTCCAAGCGGGAGGCAAAAACATTCAGTACTTC. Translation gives CSVQAGGKNIQYF.